This is a list of T cell receptor beta chains from one sample in a study of vaccination effects on CD4 cells after COVID-19. Clones were read by immunoSEQ multiplex PCR, and TCRdb kept only the in-frame ones, dropping some. The data show more than 30,000 clones, 55% to 75% seen once. These receptors are not linked to any known antigen. Sample: CD4+ T cells from PBMCs cultured with HCoV-229E spike peptides, taken before COVID-19 vaccination. The receptors derive from a human donor who received a COVID-19 vaccine. CDR3s include the opening cysteine and the closing phenylalanine or tryptophan. A D gene is named only where the DNA matches it firmly. The size of a clone is reported for some rows only, either as once, few or many, or as a class for expanded clones.

cdr3_length | clone_size | d_call | j_call | v_call | cdr3_aa | cdr3_nt
15 | few | TRBD2 | TRBJ2-2 | TRBV6-6 | CASKEAGDGTGELFF | TGTGCCAGCAAGGAGGCGGGAGACGGCACCGGGGAGCTGTTTTTT
13 | - | - | TRBJ1-1 | TRBV6-5 | CASSSTRNTEAFF | TGTGCCAGCAGTTCCACAAGGAACACTGAAGCTTTCTTT
14 | - | - | TRBJ2-5 | TRBV3-1/TRBV3-2 | CASSQGSVQETQYF | TGTGCCAGCAGCCAGGGGAGCGTTCAAGAGACCCAGTACTTC
15 | - | TRBD2 | TRBJ2-1 | TRBV25-1 | CASSEPGGPGREQFF | TGTGCCAGCAGTGAACCGGGAGGGCCGGGTAGGGAGCAGTTCTTC
16 | - | - | TRBJ2-2 | TRBV2 | CASSPSRGGDTGELFF | TGTGCCAGCAGCCCGTCACGGGGAGGCGACACCGGGGAGCTGTTTTTT
11 | - | - | TRBJ1-4 | TRBV12-3/TRBV12-4 | CASSPNEKLFF | TGTGCCAGCAGTCCTAATGAAAAACTGTTTTTT
14 | - | - | TRBJ1-4 | TRBV9 | CASSVGTVNEKLFF | TGTGCCAGCAGCGTAGGGACAGTTAATGAAAAACTGTTTTTT
14 | few | - | TRBJ2-2 | TRBV7-9 | CASSPTTDTGELFF | TGTGCCAGCAGCCCGACGACAGACACCGGGGAGCTGTTTTTT
13 | - | - | TRBJ2-7 | TRBV5-4 | CASSLMGADEQYF | TGTGCCAGCAGCTTGATGGGGGCAGACGAGCAGTACTTC
19 | - | TRBD2 | TRBJ2-1 | TRBV30 | CAWSVRRGTSGIESNEQFF | TGTGCCTGGAGTGTACGTCGCGGGACTAGCGGGATCGAGAGCAATGAGCAGTTCTTC
12 | once | - | TRBJ2-7 | TRBV28 | CASVRGTYEQYF | TGTGCCAGCGTGAGGGGGACCTACGAGCAGTACTTC
13 | - | - | TRBJ1-1 | TRBV10-3 | CAIKGTGSTEAFF | TGTGCCATCAAGGGAACGGGGTCCACTGAAGCTTTCTTT
13 | - | - | TRBJ2-1 | TRBV11-3 | CASCVGGYNEQFF | TGTGCCAGCTGCGTCGGCGGTTACAATGAGCAGTTCTTC
15 | few | - | TRBJ1-5 | TRBV7-9 | CASSSSTGTNQPQHF | TGTGCCAGCAGCTCAAGTACGGGTACCAATCAGCCCCAGCATTTT
15 | few | - | TRBJ2-2 | TRBV7-3 | CASSKTDANTGELFF | TGTGCCAGCAGTAAGACCGATGCGAACACCGGGGAGCTGTTTTTT
15 | - | TRBD2 | TRBJ2-1 | TRBV10-2 | CASRKALAGDQEQFF | TGCGCCAGCAGGAAGGCACTAGCGGGAGACCAGGAGCAGTTCTTC
13 | - | - | TRBJ1-2 | TRBV6-2/TRBV6-3 | CASSYEGSYGYTF | TGTGCCAGCAGTTACGAGGGTAGCTATGGCTACACCTTC
15 | - | - | TRBJ2-7 | TRBV7-9 | CASSLVLGTSYEQYF | TGTGCCAGCAGCTTAGTTCTGGGGACGAGCTACGAGCAGTACTTC
13 | - | - | TRBJ1-1 | TRBV7-2 | CASTPVKNTEAFF | TGTGCCAGCACCCCGGTCAAGAACACTGAAGCTTTCTTT
16 | - | - | TRBJ1-5 | TRBV2 | CASSLDPQGGYQPQHF | TGTGCCAGCAGCTTGGACCCACAGGGAGGGTATCAGCCCCAGCATTTT
13 | - | - | TRBJ1-2 | TRBV7-2 | CASSLGGDYGYTF | TGTGCCAGCAGCTTAGGCGGGGACTATGGCTACACCTTC
13 | once | TRBD2 | TRBJ2-7 | TRBV29-1 | CSVVAGGAYEQYF | TGCAGCGTTGTAGCGGGAGGAGCCTACGAGCAGTACTTC
15 | few | - | TRBJ2-3 | TRBV20-1 | CSASGSGTDTDTQYF | TGCAGTGCTAGTGGGTCAGGGACTGACACAGATACGCAGTATTTT
14 | - | TRBD2 | TRBJ2-5 | TRBV6-2/TRBV6-3 | CASRPPGLVKTQYF | TGTGCCAGCCGCCCACCGGGACTAGTAAAGACCCAGTACTTC
19 | - | - | TRBJ1-3 | TRBV5-1 | CASSPTPTGRRISGNTIYF | TGCGCCAGCAGCCCAACCCCGACCGGCCGTAGGATCTCTGGAAACACCATATATTTT
14 | - | - | TRBJ1-1 | TRBV25-1 | CASSEYGQNTEAFF | TGTGCCAGCAGTGAATATGGGCAGAACACTGAAGCTTTCTTT
14 | - | - | TRBJ1-5 | TRBV15 | CATSRDRAYQPQHF | TGTGCCACCAGCAGAGACAGGGCATATCAGCCCCAGCATTTT
13 | - | - | TRBJ1-2 | TRBV30 | CAWSVSREGGYTF | TGTGCCTGGAGTGTAAGCAGGGAGGGAGGCTACACCTTC
13 | - | - | TRBJ1-5 | TRBV29-1 | CSAWDGGNQPQHF | TGCAGCGCCTGGGACGGAGGGAATCAGCCCCAGCATTTT
17 | - | TRBD2 | TRBJ2-1 | TRBV24-1 | CATSDHLGLAGVGEQFF | TGTGCCACCAGTGACCACCTAGGACTAGCGGGAGTTGGTGAGCAGTTCTTC
15 | - | - | TRBJ2-1 | TRBV5-4 | CASSLQPGYGNEQFF | TGTGCCAGCAGCTTGCAACCAGGGTATGGCAATGAGCAGTTCTTC
14 | once | TRBD1 | TRBJ1-3 | TRBV18 | CASSPTGVGNTIYF | TGTGCCAGCTCACCCACAGGGGTCGGAAACACCATATATTTT
12 | once | - | TRBJ2-7 | TRBV27 | CASSRGPGEQYF | TGTGCCAGCAGTCGGGGTCCTGGTGAGCAGTACTTC
16 | - | TRBD2 | TRBJ2-3 | TRBV20-1 | CSASRNSGRAGYTQYF | TGCAGTGCTAGTCGAAATAGCGGGAGGGCCGGATATACGCAGTATTTT
14 | - | - | TRBJ1-6 | TRBV3-1/TRBV3-2 | CASSQVGSNSPLHF | TGTGCCAGCAGCCAAGTAGGGAGTAATTCACCCCTCCACTTT